The 21 T cell receptor beta chains presented below share a single source sample, sequenced in a study of cytomegalovirus exposure and HLA in healthy donors. Primers included in the PCR were 60 Vbeta and 13 Jbeta primers. Assay: immunoSEQ multiplex PCR; the TCRdb copy retains only in-frame clones and omits some. This sample carries some 170,000 clones, roughly 70% of them seen once, and the ten largest clones take about 2.7%. Sequencing was performed on PBMCs. These receptors all stem from a male donor in good health and CMV-seronegative.

CDR3 residues: CASSPQGAAFF. The CDR3 bases are TGTGCCAGCAGCCCGCAGGGGGCCGCTTTCTTT. V is TRBV9 and J is TRBJ1-1; 8 bases agree with TRBD1. Germline assignment: CDR1 SGDLS and CDR2 YYNGEE. The length of the CDR3 is 11 residues. V lost 4 bases, J lost 11 bases, and 4 bases stayed unmatched.

The rearrangement joins TRBV7-2 to TRBJ2-6, with TRBD1 as a possible D gene (5 bases). CDR1 is SGHTA and CDR2 is FQGNSA in the germline V gene. Trimming removed 9 bases from V and 4 bases from J, with 7 bases in between. This CDR3 is built from 12 residues. CDR3 sequence (DNA): TGTGCCAGTGGGGCAGGGGCCAACGTCCTGACTTTC. Translation: CASGAGANVLTF.

V usage is TRBV11-2 and J usage is TRBJ1-2; D remains unclear. The CDR3 runs 14 residues. Trimming pared 7 bases from V and 7 bases from J, leaving 19 bases between. From germline, CDR1 is SGHAT and CDR2 FQNNGV. The CDR3 nucleotides read TGTGCCAGCACCCCGGATAGAGGGAGCTTTGGCTACACCTTC. Its protein is CASTPDRGSFGYTF.

This clone appeared once. The rearrangement uses TRBV19 and TRBJ2-5; 9 bases are a match to TRBD2. The CDR3 covers 15 residues. With V trimmed by 3 bases and J by 2 bases, 4 bases remained unmatched. Germline V gene lookup returns CDR1 LNHDA and CDR2 SQIVND (reference sequence). CDR3 residues: CASSMGSGRQETQYF. Here the CDR3 DNA reads TGTGCCAGTAGTATGGGTAGCGGGAGACAAGAGACCCAGTACTTC.

The sample holds a few counts of this clone. The chain couples TRBV5-4 to TRBJ2-7, with 11 bases identical to TRBD2. The CDR3 runs to 18 residues. Germline V CDR1 and CDR2: SGHNT, YYREEE (reference sequence). J gave up 4 bases and V 6 bases, and 18 bases lay outside the gene matches. CDR3 nucleotides: TGTGCCAGCACCAAATTTGGACTAGCGGGCCTTGCGCAATACGAGCAGTACTTC. Protein: CASTKFGLAGLAQYEQYF.

J is TRBJ2-5 and V is TRBV28; maybe TRBD1 (5 bases). Germline CDR1 MDHEN, CDR2 SYDVKM. V lost 5 bases and J 2 bases, leaving 6 bases between the germline ends. CDR3 length: 12 residues. The CDR3 region is CASSQGQETQYF. DNA for the CDR3: TGTGCCAGCAGTCAGGGACAAGAGACCCAGTACTTC.

The chain joins TRBV28 to TRBJ1-5; no reliable D call. Per the germline V gene, CDR1 is MDHEN and CDR2 is SYDVKM. The length of the CDR3 is 14 residues. Deletions cut 7 bases from V and 7 bases from J, with 17 bases between. For the CDR3, the DNA is TGTGCCAGCACCACACCCCCCCCGGGGCAGCCCCAGCATTTT. Translated, it gives CASTTPPPGQPQHF.

The rearrangement links TRBV30 to TRBJ1-3; possible D gene TRBD1, 6 bases. The V and J ends lost 8 bases and 3 bases respectively, with 17 bases between them. Germline assignment: CDR1 GTSNPN and CDR2 SVGIG (reference sequence). The CDR3 has 14 residues. The CDR3 region has the DNA TGTGCCCAACAGGACACAGGGCTTGGAAACACCATATATTTT. It translates to CAQQDTGLGNTIYF.

This chain connects TRBV5-1 to TRBJ2-1; 8 bases align to TRBD1. From germline, CDR1 is SGHRS and CDR2 YFSETQ. The length of the CDR3 is 18 residues. Unmatched junction bases numbered 17, after V lost 4 bases and J lost 5 bases. The CDR3 nucleotides are TGCGCCAGCAGCCCAAGGACAGGGATCCCCTCCTCACACAATGAGCAGTTCTTC. Its translation: CASSPRTGIPSSHNEQFF.

The CDR3 bases are TGTGCCAGCAGTCTGACAGGGGGCACAGATACGCAGTATTTT. It translates to CASSLTGGTDTQYF. V is TRBV6-4 and J is TRBJ2-3, with TRBD1 identical over 8 bases. V dropped 5 bases and J dropped 1; count of bases not matched to a gene: 2. The CDR3 sequence is 14 residues long. Germline-derived CDR1 and CDR2 are MRHNA and SNTAGT.

Remarks on this clone: This sample includes further DNA sequences coding for the same CDR3. The rearrangement links TRBV9 to TRBJ1-2, with unresolved D. V gave up 0 bases and J gave up 4 bases, with 10 bases separating them. The CDR3 is made up of 14 amino acids. Per the germline V gene, CDR1 is SGDLS and CDR2 is YYNGEE. The CDR3 loop reads CASSVVGVSYGYTF. CDR3 nucleotide sequence: TGTGCCAGCAGCGTAGTGGGAGTTAGCTATGGCTACACCTTC.

This clone was seen once. This chain uses TRBV25-1 with TRBJ1-1, with 7 bases identical to TRBD1. Germline lookup yields CDR1 MGHDK and CDR2 SYGVNS. V lost 7 bases, J lost 0 bases, and 8 bases stayed unmatched. This CDR3 has 15 amino acids. CDR3 DNA sequence: TGTGCCAGCATTTCGTCGGGACAGTTGAACACTGAAGCTTTCTTT. Translated: CASISSGQLNTEAFF.

The chain employs TRBV28 and TRBJ1-5, with D possibly matching TRBD1 (6 bases). V shed 6 bases and J shed 4 bases, with 16 bases lying between them. CDR1 MDHEN and CDR2 SYDVKM come from the germline V gene. The CDR3 totals 15 residues. This chain's CDR3 is CASSPDRGDNQPQHF. CDR3 sequence (DNA): TGTGCCAGCAGCCCGGACAGAGGGGATAATCAGCCCCAGCATTTT.

This sequence joins TRBV25-1 and TRBJ2-1; 7 bases align to TRBD2. This CDR3 region has 18 residues. After removal of 6 bases from V and 0 bases from J, the junction contained 14 bases not matched to a gene. Germline CDR1 is MGHDK and CDR2 is SYGVNS. The CDR3, as DNA: TGTGCCAGCAGCCTTGCTCCCGGGGGGTCCCTCTCCTACAATGAGCAGTTCTTC. Translated: CASSLAPGGSLSYNEQFF.

This sequence joins TRBV27 and TRBJ2-2; D not certain. Trimming removed 1 base at V and 6 bases at J, with 9 bases between. CDR1 MNHEY and CDR2 SMNVEV come from the germline V gene (reference sequence). The CDR3 runs 14 residues. The CDR3 DNA reads as TGTGCCAGCAGTTTATTTTTTTCCGCCGGGGAGCTGTTTTTT. Residues: CASSLFFSAGELFF.

V is TRBV7-9 and J is TRBJ2-7; D is possibly TRBD1 (5 bases). Germline V CDR1 and CDR2: SEHNR, FQNEAQ (reference sequence). CDR3 length: 14 amino acids. V lost 3 bases and J lost 1, with 10 bases in between. DNA for the CDR3: TGTGCCAGCAGCTTTGACAGTGGGTCCTACGAGCAGTACTTC. Translated: CASSFDSGSYEQYF.

The V and J genes are TRBV4-2 and TRBJ1-3; maybe TRBD1 (5 bases). CDR3 length: 17 residues. Looked up from germline, CDR1 is LGHNA and CDR2 is YNFKEQ. V dropped 1 base and J dropped 5 bases, with 18 bases sitting between them. The CDR3 is CASSQGGEAGMRNTIYF. CDR3 nucleotides: TGTGCCAGCAGCCAAGGTGGGGAAGCAGGGATGAGAAACACCATATATTTT.

This clone has a handful of counts. The chain recombines TRBV29-1 with TRBJ2-1, with 12 bases aligning to TRBD2. The CDR3 totals 19 residues. V gave up 2 bases and J gave up 2 bases; unmatched junction bases: 13. Germline V lookup: CDR1 SQVTM, CDR2 ANQGSEA. CDR3 nucleotide sequence: TGCAGCGTTGAAAAATTCCTAGCGGGAGGGTTAGTAACCTACAATGAGCAGTTCTTC. It encodes CSVEKFLAGGLVTYNEQFF.

This chain links TRBV30 with TRBJ2-1; D gene unclear. The CDR3 contains 11 residues. The V end lost 2 bases, the J end lost 5 bases, and 4 bases lay between the germline ends. Germline V gene lookup returns CDR1 GTSNPN and CDR2 SVGIG (reference sequence). CDR3 region: CAWSPDNEQFF. In DNA, the CDR3 is TGTGCCTGGAGTCCCGACAATGAGCAGTTCTTC.

The rearrangement joins TRBV7-3 to TRBJ1-4; 9 bases fit TRBD1. V was clipped by 6 bases and J by 7 bases; unmatched bases: 9. The CDR3 has 15 residues. Germline assignment: CDR1 SGHTA and CDR2 FQGTGA. Written as DNA, the CDR3 is TGTGCCAGCAGTCAAACAGGGGGCAAGATTGAAAAACTGTTTTTT. Protein: CASSQTGGKIEKLFF.

V and J are TRBV4-1 and TRBJ2-4, with 8 bases aligning to TRBD1. The germline CDR1 and CDR2 sequences are MGHRA and YSYEKL. The CDR3 extends over 18 amino acids. Trimming at V came to 0 bases and at J to 0 bases, leaving 7 bases not matched to a gene. This chain's CDR3 is CASSQDRGRGVAKNIQYF. The CDR3 nucleotides read TGCGCCAGCAGCCAAGACAGGGGGCGCGGGGTAGCCAAAAACATTCAGTACTTC.